The present TCR beta chain was sequenced within a study of OX40 agonist ivuxolimab in advanced cancers. Study-level information: Each patient was given ivuxolimab into a vein every 2 weeks, at 0.01 to 10 mg/kg.

V gave up 4 bases and J gave up 2 bases; unmatched junction bases: 7. The CDR3 is made up of 16 amino acids. The germline CDR1 and CDR2 sequences are SEHNR and FQNEAQ (reference sequence). This clone was seen once. Method: immunoSEQ multiplex PCR; TCRdb's copy keeps in-frame clones and lacks some. The profile covers around 31,000 clones, with around 85% appearing a single time and over 35% taken by the ten largest. The sequence was collected from an adult with an advanced solid tumor such as melanoma, head and neck, liver or kidney cancer. Source: CD4+ or CD8+ T cells sorted from blood, taken in a trial of the OX40 agonist ivuxolimab. This chain joins TRBV7-9 and TRBJ1-5; 8 bases are shared with TRBD1. CDR3 amino acids: CASSSIGTGGNQPQHF. CDR3 in DNA: TGTGCCAGCAGCTCCATTGGGACAGGAGGCAATCAGCCCCAGCATTTT.